Below are 30 T cell receptor beta chains sequenced from a single sample in a study of identical twins' blood T cells. TCRdb processed the 5' RACE reads anew with MiXCR; each CDR3 protein has one entry. The table lists a few hundred thousand distinct CDR3 sequences, 28% of them singletons. The sequenced material came from PBMCs. These receptors were taken from a woman aged 18-49 years in good health.

As regards this clonotype: The junction and the germline gene differ at one end; a read error may be behind it. This sequence joins TRBV18 and TRBJ1-1; 9 bases align to TRBD1. CDR1 is KGHSH and CDR2 is LQKENI in the germline V gene. This CDR3 is 16 amino acids long. CDR3 coding DNA: TGTGCCTGCTCACCATTCGACAGGGGGGTCAACACTGAAGCTTTCTTT. Its protein is CACSPFDRGVNTEAFF.

The chain is built from TRBV2 and TRBJ2-2, with TRBD2 matching 8 bases. The germline CDR1 and CDR2 sequences are SNHLY and FYNNEI. Unmatched junction bases numbered 7, after V lost 2 bases and J lost 2 bases. The CDR3 runs 17 residues. The CDR3 nucleotides are TGTGCCAGCAGTGAACCGGCTAGCGGGCGCAACACCGGGGAGCTGTTTTTT. The encoded protein is CASSEPASGRNTGELFF. Based on the CDR3 plus reference TRBV2 and TRBJ2-2, the full variable domain is EPEVTQTPSHQVTQMGQEVILRCVPISNHLYFYWYRQILGQKVEFLVSFYNNEISEKSEIFDDQFSVERPDGSNFTLKIRSTKLEDSAMYFCASSEPASGRNTGELFFGEGSRLTVL.

This clonotype appeared a single time. The CDR3 DNA reads TGCGCCAGCAGCCCCCGGGGGGACATGGAGTTCGGCACTGAAGCTTTCTTT. Protein product: CASSPRGDMEFGTEAFF. V is TRBV5-1 and J is TRBJ1-1; D possibly corresponds to TRBD1 (6 bases). This CDR3 contains 17 residues. Germline V lookup: CDR1 SGHRS, CDR2 YFSETQ. The V gene lost 4 bases and the J gene lost 4 bases, with 23 bases spanning the gap.

This clonotype has a handful of counts. This chain links TRBV7-2 with TRBJ2-7; D remains unclear. Trimming removed 1 base at V and 5 bases at J, with 6 bases between. CDR3 length equals 12 residues. The germline V gene encodes CDR1 SGHTA and CDR2 FQGNSA. CDR3 amino acids: CASSLVFDEQYF. In nucleotides, the CDR3 is TGTGCCAGCAGCTTAGTTTTCGACGAGCAGTACTTC.

This clonotype was seen a handful of times. The chain carries TRBV18 and TRBJ1-1; D not resolved. Germline loops: CDR1 KGHSH, CDR2 LQKENI. Trimming pared 6 bases from V and 5 bases from J, leaving 7 bases between. The CDR3 covers 11 residues. This CDR3 is CASSGMTEAFF. CDR3 bases: TGTGCCAGCTCTGGGATGACTGAAGCTTTCTTT. The full variable domain, its missing parts supplied by reference TRBV18 and TRBJ1-1, is NAGVMQNPRHLVRRRGQEARLRCSPMKGHSHVYWYRQLPEEGLKFMVYLQKENIIDESGMPKERFSAEFPKEGPSILRIQQVVRGDSAAYFCASSGMTEAFFGQGTRLTVV.

This rearrangement joins TRBV11-2 to TRBJ2-4; the match to TRBD2 covers 8 bases. The J segment lost 10 bases and the V segment lost 5 bases, leaving 7 bases of the junction unmatched. This CDR3 is 13 amino acids long. Looked up from germline, CDR1 is SGHAT and CDR2 is FQNNGV. CDR3 nucleotides: TGTGCCAGCAGCAGAGCGGGGGATCTGATTCAGTACTTC. This encodes CASSRAGDLIQYF.

This clonotype was observed a few times. The rearrangement links TRBV5-1 to TRBJ2-2, with D perhaps matching TRBD2 (6 bases). The V gene lost 5 bases and the J gene lost 2 bases, with 19 bases spanning the gap. CDR1 is SGHRS, CDR2 YFSETQ, per germline. The CDR3 sequence is 17 residues long. CDR3 DNA: TGCGCCAGCAGTCACGATCCCGGGACTTCTAACACCGGGGAGCTGTTTTTT. Protein sequence: CASSHDPGTSNTGELFF.

This clonotype occurred a few times. The V gene is TRBV6-2 or TRBV6-3, the J gene TRBJ1-5, with 8 positions matching TRBD1. CDR3 size: 15 residues. Germline lookup yields CDR1 MNHEY and CDR2 SVGEGT. V trimming: 5 bases; J trimming: 8 bases; junction bases outside the gene matches: 11. The CDR3 DNA reads as TGTGCCAGCAGTAAGGATTCAGGGGGCAGGAAGCCCCAGCATTTT. It yields the protein CASSKDSGGRKPQHF.

The V and J genes are TRBV7-6 and TRBJ2-7; D not certain. Germline CDR1 is SGHVS and CDR2 is FNYEAQ. V was pared by 5 bases and J by 6 bases, with 14 bases between. The CDR3 totals 13 residues. CDR3 protein: CASSPRLPTEQYF. The CDR3 DNA sequence: TGTGCCAGCAGCCCCCGACTGCCGACCGAGCAGTACTTC.

The rearrangement links TRBV7-9 to TRBJ2-1, with a tentative D call TRBD1 (5 bases). From germline, CDR1 is SEHNR and CDR2 FQNEAQ (reference sequence). This CDR3 region has 13 residues. Trimming pared 11 bases from V and 6 bases from J, leaving 17 bases between. As DNA, the CDR3 is TGTGCCTCCAAGGGGAATGTTTTCAATGAGCAGTTCTTC. The encoded protein is CASKGNVFNEQFF.

The rearrangement joins TRBV3-1 to TRBJ1-2; 9 bases map to TRBD1. CDR1 is LGHDT and CDR2 is YNNKEL in the germline V gene (reference sequence). J was trimmed by 4 bases and V by 4 bases; bases with no gene match: 1. The CDR3 sequence is 13 residues long. The CDR3 DNA reads as TGTGCCAGCAGCCGGGGACAGGGCTATGGCTACACCTTC. It translates to CASSRGQGYGYTF.

This clonotype was counted many times. The rearrangement links TRBV10-1 to TRBJ1-1; perhaps TRBD1 as D (6 bases). The length of the CDR3 is 14 residues. V was trimmed by 3 bases and J by 5 bases, leaving 13 bases between them. The germline CDR1 and CDR2 sequences are WNHNN and SYGVQD (reference sequence). CDR3 sequence reads: CASSDRGAETEAFF. CDR3 nucleotides: TGCGCCAGCAGTGACCGGGGGGCAGAAACTGAAGCTTTCTTT.

V usage is TRBV7-8 and J usage is TRBJ2-7; 8 bases are a match to TRBD2. Germline V gene lookup returns CDR1 SGHVS and CDR2 FQNEAQ. V shed 7 bases and J 2 bases; nucleotides not matched to a gene: 7. The CDR3 covers 14 residues. The CDR3 DNA sequence: TGTGCCAGCATTAACCCGGGAGGGCCCTACGAGCAGTACTTC. This translates into CASINPGGPYEQYF.

The CDR3 DNA reads TGTGCCAGCAGCTTACGCCCGGGACAAAGTGAAAAACTGTTTTTT. It codes for CASSLRPGQSEKLFF. The chain combines TRBV7-2 with TRBJ1-4; TRBD1 might be the D (6 bases). The V end was cut by 2 bases, the J end by 7 bases, with 14 bases between. The CDR3 contains 15 residues. The V gene's germline CDR1 is SGHTA and CDR2 FQGNSA.

The chain carries TRBV19 and TRBJ2-1, with D perhaps TRBD1 or TRBD2 (5 bases each). In germline, CDR1 is LNHDA, CDR2 SQIVND (reference sequence). V gave up 1 base and J gave up 8 bases, with 12 bases separating them. The CDR3 loop spans 14 amino acids. This CDR3 is CASSIVGGKDEQFF. The DNA of the CDR3 is TGTGCCAGTAGTATAGTTGGGGGAAAGGATGAGCAGTTCTTC.

This sequence joins TRBV7-8 and TRBJ2-7, with D hard to call. V shed 7 bases and J shed 11 bases, with 15 bases lying between them. Looked up from germline, CDR1 is SGHVS and CDR2 is FQNEAQ. The CDR3 contains 11 residues. CDR3 coding DNA: TGTGCCAGCATCATGGACGGGTTCGAGTACTTC. It yields the protein CASIMDGFEYF.

Of note for this clonotype: A read error may explain this, as a much larger clone is one base away. V is TRBV6-4 and J is TRBJ2-2; TRBD2 agrees at 7 bases. From germline, CDR1 is MRHNA and CDR2 SNTAGT. This CDR3 comprises 16 residues. The CDR3 nucleotides are TGTGTCAGCAGTCCATCGGATTGGCGGGAGAACGGGGAGCTGTTTTTT. Translated: CVSSPSDWRENGELFF.

This clonotype was counted many times. This chain joins TRBV29-1 and TRBJ1-1; 10 bases match TRBD1. Germline CDR1 SQVTM, CDR2 ANQGSEA. V lost 6 bases to trimming and J lost 9 bases; unmatched junction nucleotides: 7. The CDR3 length is 12 residues. CDR3 in amino acids: CSVRPGQGQAFF. The CDR3 region has the DNA TGCAGCGTCCGTCCGGGACAGGGGCAAGCTTTCTTT.

This clonotype came up a few times. The rearrangement uses TRBV29-1 and TRBJ1-2, with D maybe TRBD1 (6 bases). Per the germline V gene, CDR1 is SQVTM and CDR2 is ANQGSEA. Trimming took off 7 bases at V and 8 bases at J, with 20 bases between the two ends. This CDR3 is built from 13 residues. The DNA of the CDR3 is TGCAGCGCGCAGACGTCAGGGGCAGGGGGCTACACCTTC. Translating it yields CSAQTSGAGGYTF.

This clonotype was seen ten or more times. V and J are TRBV2 and TRBJ1-6, with unresolved D. The CDR3 runs to 13 residues. V was pared by 3 bases and J by 7 bases, with 7 bases between. Germline assignment: CDR1 SNHLY and CDR2 FYNNEI. In DNA form, the CDR3 reads TGTGCCAGCAGTGAGGTCCCCAATTCACCCCTCCACTTT. Translated, it gives CASSEVPNSPLHF. Complete variable domain (other parts from reference TRBV2 and TRBJ1-6): EPEVTQTPSHQVTQMGQEVILRCVPISNHLYFYWYRQILGQKVEFLVSFYNNEISEKSEIFDDQFSVERPDGSNFTLKIRSTKLEDSAMYFCASSEVPNSPLHFGNGTRLTVT.

This clonotype was observed a handful of times. The junction departs from the called germline gene at one end, perhaps through a read error. The chain is built from TRBV6-2 or TRBV6-3 and TRBJ1-1; D is unresolved. Per the germline V gene, CDR1 is MNHEY and CDR2 is SVGEGT. The CDR3 contains 13 residues. CDR3 sequence (DNA): TGTGCCAGCAGTACCGCGCTGAACATTGAAGCTTTCTTT. This codes for CASSTALNIEAFF.

This clonotype was seen many times. The chain employs TRBV6-5 and TRBJ2-1; D is perhaps TRBD2 (6 bases). Germline values: CDR1 MNHEY, CDR2 SVGAGI. CDR3 length: 15 amino acids. V lost 5 bases, J lost 0 bases, and 11 bases lay in between. CDR3 nucleotide sequence: TGTGCCAGCAGTGATCGGGAGAGCTCCTACAATGAGCAGTTCTTC. It encodes CASSDRESSYNEQFF.

This clonotype was picked up a small number of times. V is TRBV2 and J is TRBJ1-2, with a weak D call TRBD1 (5 bases). Germline V gene sequence: CDR1 SNHLY, CDR2 FYNNEI. This CDR3 is 14 amino acids long. The germline V and J ends were trimmed by 2 bases and 2 bases, with 9 bases remaining between them. The chain's CDR3 is CASSELGVNYGYTF. The CDR3 DNA sequence: TGTGCCAGCAGTGAACTGGGGGTGAACTATGGCTACACCTTC.

This clonotype was counted only a few times. The chain couples TRBV29-1 to TRBJ1-1, with 8 nucleotides matching TRBD1. Germline lookup yields CDR1 SQVTM and CDR2 ANQGSEA. J lost 0 bases, V lost 6 bases, and 9 bases had no gene match. The CDR3 totals 15 residues. The CDR3: CSVGDRGGVNTEAFF. The CDR3 DNA follows: TGCAGCGTGGGCGACAGGGGCGGGGTGAACACTGAAGCTTTCTTT.

The genes are TRBV29-1 and TRBJ2-3; 10 nucleotides align to TRBD2. V shed 4 bases, J shed 4 bases, and the junction held 5 bases outside the gene matches. Germline values: CDR1 SQVTM, CDR2 ANQGSEA. The CDR3 runs 14 residues. The CDR3 here is CSVGIAGGPDTQYF. Here the CDR3 DNA reads TGCAGCGTTGGGATAGCGGGAGGCCCAGATACGCAGTATTTT.

This rearrangement joins TRBV29-1 to TRBJ2-7; D might be TRBD2 (6 bases). This CDR3 spans 14 amino acids. V gave up 2 bases and J gave up 2 bases, with 13 bases separating them. The germline gives CDR1 SQVTM, CDR2 ANQGSEA. The CDR3 is CSVELGLSPYEQYF. CDR3 DNA: TGCAGCGTTGAATTGGGACTGTCTCCCTACGAGCAGTACTTC.

On this clonotype itself: The CDR3 does not close with the conserved phenylalanine or tryptophan, likely indicating a read error. The V and J genes are TRBV29-1 and TRBJ1-1; no clear D gene. In germline, CDR1 is SQVTM, CDR2 ANQGSEA. CDR3 length equals 11 residues. V lost 5 bases, J lost 2 bases, and 6 bases lay in between. DNA of the CDR3: TGCAGCGTTACCCCTAACACTGAAGCTTTCTTA. Its protein product is CSVTPNTEAFL.

V usage is TRBV10-3 and J usage is TRBJ2-1, with D perhaps TRBD1 (5 bases). This CDR3 has 14 amino acids. V was cut by 6 bases and J by 2 bases, with 11 bases left in between. Per the germline V gene, CDR1 is ENHRY and CDR2 is SYGVKD. CDR3 sequence: CAIRQTDTYNEQFF. In DNA form, the CDR3 reads TGTGCCATCAGACAGACAGACACCTACAATGAGCAGTTCTTC.

The chain joins TRBV20-1 to TRBJ2-7; maybe TRBD2 (7 bases). The CDR3 contains 14 residues. The germline CDR1 and CDR2 sequences are DFQATT and SNEGSKA (reference sequence). Trimming stripped 5 bases from V and 4 bases from J, with 18 bases between. In DNA form, the CDR3 reads TGCAGTGCTCGACTAGGGGGGGTGAGGTACGAGCAGTACTTC. Translating it yields CSARLGGVRYEQYF.

This clonotype was seen many times. The J gene is TRBJ2-2, the V gene TRBV20-1, with TRBD2 identical over 7 bases. V shed 3 bases, J shed 4 bases, and the junction held 8 bases outside the gene matches. This CDR3 has 15 amino acids. The germline V gene encodes CDR1 DFQATT and CDR2 SNEGSKA (reference sequence). The CDR3 spells CSARSGTTTTGELFF. In DNA form, the CDR3 reads TGCAGTGCTAGGTCCGGGACTACAACCACCGGGGAGCTGTTTTTT.